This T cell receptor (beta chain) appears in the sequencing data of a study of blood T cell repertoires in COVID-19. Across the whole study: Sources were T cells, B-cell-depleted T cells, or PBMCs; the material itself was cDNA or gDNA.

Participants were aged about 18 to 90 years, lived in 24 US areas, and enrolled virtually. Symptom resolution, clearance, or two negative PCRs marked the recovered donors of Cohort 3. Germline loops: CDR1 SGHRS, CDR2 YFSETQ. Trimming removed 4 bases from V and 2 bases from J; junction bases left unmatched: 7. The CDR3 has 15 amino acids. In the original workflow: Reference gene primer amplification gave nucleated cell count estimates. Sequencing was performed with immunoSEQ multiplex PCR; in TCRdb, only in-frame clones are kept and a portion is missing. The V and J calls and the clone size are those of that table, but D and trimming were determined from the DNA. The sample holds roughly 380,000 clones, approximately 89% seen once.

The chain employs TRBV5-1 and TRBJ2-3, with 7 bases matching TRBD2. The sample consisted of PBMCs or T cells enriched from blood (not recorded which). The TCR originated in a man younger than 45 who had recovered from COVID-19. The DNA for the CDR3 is TGCGCCAGCAGCAGGGACGGGGGGAACACAGATACGCAGTATTTT. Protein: CASSRDGGNTDTQYF.